Below, 22 T cell receptor beta chains from the same sample are listed, as sequenced in a study of blood T cells in healthy people across ages. Then a second PCR, running roughly 6 to 11 cycles, was carried out with a sample-barcoded 5' primer and a J-beta primer mix. MiXCR, applied by TCRdb to the 5' RACE reads, yields one record per CDR3 protein. The data hold about 1 million distinct CDR3 sequences, with 45% observed a single time. Sample: blood. The receptors originated from a woman aged 55-69 years in good health.

This chain links TRBV5-1 with TRBJ2-1; TRBD2 might be the D (5 bases). With 6 bases removed from V and 7 bases from J, the gap between germline ends came to 14 bases. Germline lookup yields CDR1 SGHRS and CDR2 YFSETQ. The CDR3 length is 13 residues. In DNA form, the CDR3 reads TGCGCCAGCAAACGAGCGGACCGGAATGAGCAGTTCTTC. Translation gives CASKRADRNEQFF. Full variable domain (missing parts from reference TRBV5-1 and TRBJ2-1): KAGVTQTPRYLIKTRGQQVTLSCSPISGHRSVSWYQQTPGQGLQFLFEYFSETQRNKGNFPGRFSGRQFSNSRSEMNVSTLELGDSALYLCASKRADRNEQFFGPGTRLTVL.

V is TRBV27 and J is TRBJ1-6; a possible D gene is TRBD1 (6 bases). CDR1 is MNHEY, CDR2 SMNVEV, per germline (reference sequence). Deletions cut 5 bases from V and 7 bases from J, with 12 bases between. This CDR3 comprises 14 residues. The CDR3 loop reads CASSLRGPNSPLHF. In DNA form, the CDR3 reads TGTGCCAGCAGTCTACGGGGGCCAAATTCACCCCTCCACTTT.

V gene TRBV4-1 combines with J gene TRBJ2-7, with TRBD1 matching 9 bases. The J call is doubtful: the DNA matches TRBJ2-5 better. The CDR3 is 16 residues long. Germline assignment: CDR1 MGHRA and CDR2 YSYEKL. The CDR3: CASSQGGTGLLETQYF. CDR3 in DNA: TGCGCCAGCAGCCAAGGGGGGACAGGGTTGTTGGAGACCCAGTACTTC.

The V gene is TRBV29-1, the J gene TRBJ2-1; 13 nucleotides line up with TRBD2. Germline CDR1 and CDR2: SQVTM and ANQGSEA. V shed 4 bases and J 13 bases; nucleotides not matched to a gene: 19. This CDR3 region has 17 residues. In nucleotides, the CDR3 is TGCAGCGTTGGGTTGACTAGCGGGAGGAGCCCTGTGCAGACCCAGTTCTTC. Amino acid sequence: CSVGLTSGRSPVQTQFF.

This sequence joins TRBV29-1 and TRBJ2-5; unclear D gene. V shed 3 bases and J shed 11 bases, with 16 bases lying between them. The CDR3 length is 12 residues. The germline gives CDR1 SQVTM, CDR2 ANQGSEA. This CDR3 is CSVELGIDEQYF. In DNA form, the CDR3 reads TGCAGCGTTGAGTTGGGAATTGATGAGCAGTACTTC.

The genes are TRBV6-4 and TRBJ1-5; D is unresolved. Germline V gene sequence: CDR1 MRHNA, CDR2 SNTAGT. V dropped 4 bases and J dropped 3 bases, with 7 bases sitting between them. This CDR3 has 13 residues. The DNA for the CDR3 is TGTGCCAGCAGTGTCCAGGTCAATCAGCCCCAGCATTTT. Translating it yields CASSVQVNQPQHF.

The chain is built from TRBV12-3 or TRBV12-4 and TRBJ2-7; 7 nucleotides match TRBD2. The CDR3 totals 15 residues. Trimming removed 6 bases from V and 4 bases from J; junction bases left unmatched: 12. The CDR3 sequence is CASSGRGGSRYEQYF. As DNA, the CDR3 is TGTGCCAGCAGCGGGCGTGGCGGGAGTCGGTACGAGCAGTACTTC.

As concerns this clonotype: A much larger clone differs from this one at a single base, so this may be a read error. This chain links TRBV27 with TRBJ2-7, with D maybe TRBD1 (6 bases). Trimming took 6 bases from V and 7 from J, leaving 16 bases between them. In germline, CDR1 is MNHEY, CDR2 SMNVEV (reference sequence). This CDR3 comprises 13 residues. CDR3 nucleotide sequence: TGTGCCAGCAGCCGGGGCAGGGGTCGTGAGCAGTACTTC. Translating gives CASSRGRGREQYF.

To note about this clonotype: This may stem from a read error, because a much larger clone lies one nucleotide away. The rearrangement uses TRBV7-8 and TRBJ2-7; 7 bases line up with TRBD2. The J call is doubtful: the DNA matches TRBJ2-5 better. The germline gives CDR1 SGHVS, CDR2 FQNEAQ. This CDR3 comprises 11 residues. The CDR3 loop reads CASWGGETQYF. The CDR3, as DNA: TGTGCCAGCTGGGGAGGGGAGACCCAGTACTTC.

This clonotype occurred once. This CDR3 reads CASSEYRSGVAYEQYF. CDR3 sequence (DNA): TGCGCCAGCAGTGAGTACCGGAGCGGGGTGGCCTACGAGCAGTACTTC. The chain combines TRBV10-1 with TRBJ2-7; TRBD2 matches at 7 bases. After removal of 1 base from V and 2 bases from J, the junction contained 8 bases not matched to a gene. The germline V gene encodes CDR1 WNHNN and CDR2 SYGVQD (reference sequence). CDR3 length: 16 amino acids.

The gene calls are TRBV21-1 and TRBJ2-3; the table assigns TRBD2, which was not confirmed against the DNA. TRBV21-1 is flagged as a pseudogene. The CDR3 length is 16 residues. The CDR3 DNA reads as TGTGCCAGCAGCATCAGACTAGCGGGAGTCGGGGATACGCAGTATTTT. It codes for CASSIRLAGVGDTQYF.

The chain couples TRBV11-2 to TRBJ2-1, with D tentatively TRBD1 or TRBD2 (5 bases each). The CDR3 length is 16 residues. Looked up from germline, CDR1 is SGHAT and CDR2 is FQNNGV. Trimming pared 1 base from V and 8 bases from J, leaving 18 bases between. CDR3 bases: TGTGCCAGCAGCTTAGCTGGGGGACGCGGTCTAGATGAGCAGTTCTTC. Amino acids: CASSLAGGRGLDEQFF.

This clonotype was seen more than once but under ten times. The chain employs TRBV5-1 and TRBJ2-7, with D possibly being TRBD1 (6 bases). Trimming shortened V by 3 bases and J by 5 bases, and 12 bases separated the two germline ends. The CDR3 is made up of 13 amino acids. Germline values: CDR1 SGHRS, CDR2 YFSETQ. This CDR3 reads CASSSDSNDEQYF. CDR3 DNA sequence: TGCGCCAGCAGCTCGGACAGTAATGACGAGCAGTACTTC.

The J gene is TRBJ2-1, the V gene TRBV6-1, with 7 bases matching TRBD1. The J call may be incorrect, as the DNA end agrees better with TRBJ2-7. The CDR3 has 14 amino acids. The V gene's germline CDR1 is MNHNS and CDR2 SASEGT. The CDR3 spells CASTRDSSYNEQYF. In DNA form, the CDR3 reads TGTGCCAGCACGAGGGACAGCTCCTACAATGAGCAGTACTTC.

This chain connects TRBV7-6 to TRBJ2-1; D possibly corresponds to TRBD1 (6 bases). The CDR3 has 17 amino acids. Germline V CDR1 and CDR2: SGHVS, FNYEAQ. Trimming pared 2 bases from V and 0 bases from J, leaving 14 bases between. CDR3 sequence (DNA): TGTGCCAGCAGCTTATACTCCGCGGACAGCTCCTACAATGAGCAGTTCTTC. Translating gives CASSLYSADSSYNEQFF.

The chain carries TRBV12-3 or TRBV12-4 and TRBJ2-2; 10 bases map to TRBD2. The CDR3 extends over 16 amino acids. Germline trimming cut 2 bases from V and 4 bases from J; bases unmatched to any gene: 4. As DNA, the CDR3 is TGTGCCAGCAGTTTAACAGCGGGAGGGGGCACCGGGGAGCTGTTTTTT. Residues: CASSLTAGGGTGELFF.

A single count supports this clonotype. This may stem from a read error, because a much larger clone lies one nucleotide away. This chain joins TRBV2 and TRBJ2-3, with 8 bases that match TRBD2. CDR1 is SNHLY, CDR2 FYNNEI, per germline. This CDR3 region has 16 residues. Trimming took 5 bases from V and 0 from J; bases not matched to a gene: 7. This CDR3 reads CASSPGASGSTDTQYF. CDR3 in DNA: TGTGCCAGCAGTCCCGGGGCTAGCGGGAGCACAGATACGCAGTATTTT. The full variable domain, its missing parts supplied by reference TRBV2 and TRBJ2-3, is EPEVTQTPSHQVTQMGQEVILRCVPISNHLYFYWYRQILGQKVEFLVSFYNNEISEKSEIFDDQFSVERPDGSNFTLKIRSTKLEDSAMYFCASSPGASGSTDTQYFGPGTRLTVL.

This chain links TRBV10-3 with TRBJ2-7, with a tentative D call TRBD2 (6 bases). This CDR3 has 16 residues. Germline loops: CDR1 ENHRY, CDR2 SYGVKD. V lost 4 bases and J 8 bases, leaving 24 bases between the germline ends. The CDR3 coding sequence is TGTGCCATCAGTGGATCTTTTGGCTGGGAGGATAGGAAGCAGTACTTC. As protein: CAISGSFGWEDRKQYF.

The chain carries TRBV29-1 and TRBJ2-5, with D possibly matching TRBD2 (6 bases). The CDR3 has 14 residues. V lost 6 bases to trimming and J lost 4 bases, with 18 bases between them. The germline CDR1 and CDR2 sequences are SQVTM and ANQGSEA. CDR3 loop: CSVILTSSRETQYF. The CDR3 region has the DNA TGCAGCGTAATTTTAACTAGCTCGAGAGAGACCCAGTACTTC.

This chain links TRBV3-1 with TRBJ2-3, with D maybe TRBD1 (6 bases). This CDR3 has 14 amino acids. V was clipped by 3 bases and J by 6 bases, with 13 bases between them. Germline V CDR1 and CDR2: LGHDT, YNNKEL (reference sequence). The CDR3 DNA is TGTGCCAGCAGCCATCCAGGGGCGAGGGATACGCAGTATTTT. Protein sequence: CASSHPGARDTQYF.

This clonotype has a handful of counts. The chain combines TRBV7-9 with TRBJ2-7; D is ambiguous. CDR3 length equals 17 residues. Germline V CDR1 and CDR2: SEHNR, FQNEAQ (reference sequence). V was pared by 1 base and J by 3 bases, with 19 bases between. Here the CDR3 reads CASSLVTGPNYRYEQYF. CDR3 nucleotide sequence: TGTGCCAGCAGCTTAGTCACCGGACCCAATTATCGCTACGAGCAGTACTTC.

This clonotype was observed a few times. V usage is TRBV12-3 or TRBV12-4 and J usage is TRBJ1-1; D remains unclear. Trimming stripped 3 bases from V and 1 base from J, with 6 bases between. This CDR3 is built from 13 residues. This CDR3 is CASSLFENTEAFF. Written as DNA, the CDR3 is TGTGCCAGCAGTTTGTTCGAGAACACTGAAGCTTTCTTT.